This T cell receptor beta chain was obtained from a study of cytomegalovirus exposure and HLA in healthy donors. Study-wide results and limits: The likely origin of a cluster of highly shared sequence variants was a sequencing artifact. Further analysis was carried out later, and it showed several of the most significant clusters appearing linked to common viral pathogens.

As concerns this clone: What it recognizes is unknown. A read error may account for a junction end that differs from germline.

Both 60 Vbeta primers and 13 Jbeta primers went into the PCR. TCRdb's copy holds only in-frame clones and misses some; the assay was immunoSEQ multiplex PCR. In the table there are 150,000 to 200,000 clones, roughly four fifths of which are singletons. Each donor's status was that of a healthy bone marrow donor. The sequenced sample was PBMCs. This TCR derives from a young woman in good health and CMV-seropositive.

The chain's CDR3 is CASSFSTVMNTEASF. The CDR3 bases are TGTGCCAGCAGTTTCTCGACAGTAATGAACACTGAAGCTTCCTTT. V and J are TRBV27 and TRBJ1-1; D perhaps matches TRBD1 (5 bases). The CDR3 spans 15 residues. Per the germline V gene, CDR1 is MNHEY and CDR2 is SMNVEV (reference sequence).